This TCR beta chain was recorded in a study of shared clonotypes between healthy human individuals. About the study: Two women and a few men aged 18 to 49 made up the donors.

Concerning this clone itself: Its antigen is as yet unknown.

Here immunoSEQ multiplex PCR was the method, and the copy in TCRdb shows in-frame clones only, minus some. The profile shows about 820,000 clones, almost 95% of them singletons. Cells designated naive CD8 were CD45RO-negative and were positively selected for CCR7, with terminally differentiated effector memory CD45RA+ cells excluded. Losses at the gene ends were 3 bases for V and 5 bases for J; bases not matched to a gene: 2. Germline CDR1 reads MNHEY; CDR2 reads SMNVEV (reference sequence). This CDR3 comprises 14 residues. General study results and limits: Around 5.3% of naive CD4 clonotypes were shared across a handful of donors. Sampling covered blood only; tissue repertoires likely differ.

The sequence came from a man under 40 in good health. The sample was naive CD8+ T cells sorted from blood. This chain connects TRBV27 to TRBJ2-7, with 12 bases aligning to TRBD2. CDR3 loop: CASSFLAGGNEQYF. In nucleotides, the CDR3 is TGTGCCAGCAGTTTTCTAGCGGGAGGGAACGAGCAGTACTTC.